Sequencing of this T cell receptor beta chain was carried out in a study of siplizumab effects on memory and regulatory T cells. Study-level points and caveats: Sequences below about 10^-5 frequency were poorly captured, limiting mapping of alloreactive clones. Controls had around 28% Treg-derived mappable alloreactive CD4+ clones on average, versus around 62% with siplizumab.

As for this clone: Its cognate antigen is unknown.

Researchers cocultured the mixed lymphocyte reaction cells at 37°C for five to six days. The data were produced by immunoSEQ multiplex PCR, yet TCRdb's version contains in-frame clones alone and is incomplete. The table includes over 14,000 clones, approximately 48% detected once. The ends were cut back, 4 bases at V and 0 bases at J, with 10 bases in the middle. Germline V gives CDR1 SGHRS, CDR2 YFSETQ. CDR3 length equals 15 residues. The origin of this receptor is a human donor in good health; the cells came from an allogeneic mixed lymphocyte reaction. The V call is TRBV5-1, the J call TRBJ1-4; D call uncertain. Sequenced input: CFSE-low (dividing) CD4+ T cells sorted from an allogeneic mixed lymphocyte reaction. DNA of the CDR3: TGCGCCAGCAGCCCGGAGGGCGCAACTAATGAAAAACTGTTTTTT. Translated: CASSPEGATNEKLFF.